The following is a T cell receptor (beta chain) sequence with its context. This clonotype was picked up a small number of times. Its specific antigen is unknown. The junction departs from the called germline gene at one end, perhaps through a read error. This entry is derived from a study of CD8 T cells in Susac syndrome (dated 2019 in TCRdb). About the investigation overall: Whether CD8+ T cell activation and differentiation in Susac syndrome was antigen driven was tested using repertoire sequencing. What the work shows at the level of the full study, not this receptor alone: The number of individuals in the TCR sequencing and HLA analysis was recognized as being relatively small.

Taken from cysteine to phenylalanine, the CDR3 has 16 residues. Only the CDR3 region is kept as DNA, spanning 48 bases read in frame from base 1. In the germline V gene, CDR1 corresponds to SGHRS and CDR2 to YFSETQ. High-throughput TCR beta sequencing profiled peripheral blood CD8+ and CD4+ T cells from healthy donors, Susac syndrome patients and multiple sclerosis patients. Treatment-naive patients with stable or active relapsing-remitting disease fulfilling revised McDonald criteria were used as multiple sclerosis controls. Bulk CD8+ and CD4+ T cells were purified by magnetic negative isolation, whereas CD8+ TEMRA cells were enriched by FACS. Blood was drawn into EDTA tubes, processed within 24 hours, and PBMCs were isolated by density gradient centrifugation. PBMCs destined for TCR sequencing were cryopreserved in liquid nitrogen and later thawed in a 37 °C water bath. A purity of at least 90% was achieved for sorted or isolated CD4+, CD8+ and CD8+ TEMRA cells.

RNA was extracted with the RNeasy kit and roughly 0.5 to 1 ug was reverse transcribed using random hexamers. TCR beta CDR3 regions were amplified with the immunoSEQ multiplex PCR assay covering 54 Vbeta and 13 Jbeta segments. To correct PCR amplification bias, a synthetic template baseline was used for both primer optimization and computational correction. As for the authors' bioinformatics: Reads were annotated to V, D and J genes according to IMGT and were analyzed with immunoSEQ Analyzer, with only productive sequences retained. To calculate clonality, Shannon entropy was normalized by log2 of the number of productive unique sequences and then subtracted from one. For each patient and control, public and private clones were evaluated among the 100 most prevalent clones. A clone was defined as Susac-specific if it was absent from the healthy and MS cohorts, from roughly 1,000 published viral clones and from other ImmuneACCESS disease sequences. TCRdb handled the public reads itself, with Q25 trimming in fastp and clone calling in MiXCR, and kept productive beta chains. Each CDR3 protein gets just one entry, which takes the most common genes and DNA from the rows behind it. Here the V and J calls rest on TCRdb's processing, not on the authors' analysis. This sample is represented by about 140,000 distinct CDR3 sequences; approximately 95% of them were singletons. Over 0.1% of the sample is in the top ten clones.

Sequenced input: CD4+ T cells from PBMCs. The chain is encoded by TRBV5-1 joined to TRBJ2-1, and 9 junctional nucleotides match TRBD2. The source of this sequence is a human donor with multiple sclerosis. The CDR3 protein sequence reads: CASSLTSGSSYNEQFF. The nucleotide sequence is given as TGTGCCAGCAGCTTGACTAGCGGTAGCTCCTACAATGAGCAGTTCTTC.